Below are 18 T cell receptor beta chains sequenced from a single sample in a study of T cells in Graves' hyperthyroidism and ophthalmopathy (dated by TCRdb to the late 2010s). Receptor amplification or capture employed multiplex PCR. Sequencing relied on an Illumina HiSeq 2000. Amplification of TCR beta CDR3 regions was carried out from RNA transcripts. A first-round RT-PCR of the TCR CDR3 used the HTBI primer set with the Qiagen OneStep RT-PCR kit. TCRdb handled the public reads itself, with Q25 trimming in fastp and clone calling in MiXCR, and kept productive beta chains. All rows with the same CDR3 protein become a single entry with the most common DNA and genes. Here the sample has 660,000 or so distinct CDR3 sequences; about 45% occur a single time. Together, the top ten hold about 7.2% of the sample. Sequencing input: peripheral blood or thyroid tissue (not recorded which). These receptor sequences come from an adult man with Graves' disease, either hyperthyroidism or ophthalmopathy (not recorded which).

This clonotype occurred many times. V gene TRBV29-1 combines with J gene TRBJ1-2, with TRBD1 as a possible D gene (5 bases). Trimming shortened V by 4 bases and J by 3 bases, and 9 bases separated the two germline ends. This CDR3 is 12 amino acids long. The germline gives CDR1 SQVTM, CDR2 ANQGSEA. The CDR3 nucleotides read TGCAGCGTTGGGGACCGGTACTATGGCTACACCTTC. Amino acid sequence: CSVGDRYYGYTF.

The chain recombines TRBV15 with TRBJ1-4; D is ambiguous. The length of the CDR3 is 16 residues. The germline V and J ends were trimmed by 0 bases and 7 bases, with 15 bases remaining between them. Germline CDR1 LNHNV, CDR2 YYDKDF (reference sequence). The CDR3 sequence is CATSRDRVRKGEKLFF. The CDR3 nucleotides read TGTGCCACCAGCAGAGATCGGGTTCGTAAGGGTGAAAAACTGTTTTTT.

Here the CDR3 DNA reads TGCAGTGCTAAGCGGGGGACTAGCGTACAGGAGACCCAGTACTTC. Translation: CSAKRGTSVQETQYF. The V and J genes are TRBV20-1 and TRBJ2-5; 10 bases match TRBD2. Germline V gene data show CDR1 as DFQATT and CDR2 as SNEGSKA (reference sequence). The trim removed 4 bases at V and 5 bases at J, leaving 10 bases unmatched. CDR3 length equals 15 residues.

This clonotype was seen many times. The V call is TRBV29-1, the J call TRBJ1-3; D ambiguous. Germline-derived CDR1 and CDR2 are SQVTM and ANQGSEA. Trimming pared 1 base from V and 4 bases from J, leaving 2 bases between. CDR3 size: 11 residues. CDR3 bases: TGCAGCGTTGAAGGGGGAAACACCATATATTTT. The encoded protein is CSVEGGNTIYF.

The rearrangement uses TRBV11-2 and TRBJ1-6, with D hard to call. Germline V gene lookup returns CDR1 SGHAT and CDR2 FQNNGV. Between the trimmed V and J ends, which lost 4 bases and 0 bases, there was a span of 16 bases. There are 18 residues in the CDR3. CDR3 nucleotides: TGTGCCAGCAGCTCAACGGGGTCAGCAAACTCCTATAATTCACCCCTCCACTTT. It yields the protein CASSSTGSANSYNSPLHF.

This chain joins TRBV12-3 or TRBV12-4 and TRBJ2-7; the D gene is possibly TRBD1 (8 bases). The V end lost 4 bases, the J end lost 4 bases, and 17 bases lay between the germline ends. The CDR3 has 15 amino acids. The CDR3 nucleotides are TGTGCCAGCAGTTCCAAAGGACAGGGAGGGTACGAGCAGTACTTC. Translated: CASSSKGQGGYEQYF.

This clonotype has a single count. A clone one base away is much larger, so this may be a read error. The CDR3 ends on some other residue instead of the conserved phenylalanine or tryptophan, so this is likely a read error. The chain recombines TRBV7-9 with TRBJ1-1, with D unclear. Germline CDR1 SEHNR, CDR2 FQNEAQ (reference sequence). V was shortened by 1 base and J by 7 bases, with 10 bases between the two germline ends. The CDR3 consists of 13 residues. The CDR3 DNA is TGTGCCAGCAGCTTAGGGCTCGACGGTGAAGCTTTCTCT. Translation: CASSLGLDGEAFS.

In this sample, this clonotype turned up a few times. The chain carries TRBV9 and TRBJ1-2; the D is unclear. V was pared by 0 bases and J by 6 bases, with 9 bases between. The CDR3 consists of 13 residues. Per germline, CDR1 SGDLS and CDR2 YYNGEE. CDR3 coding DNA: TGTGCCAGCAGCGTAGGTGGCCGGGATGGCTACACCTTC. Protein sequence: CASSVGGRDGYTF.

The chain carries TRBV6-5 and TRBJ1-1, with 7 bases matching TRBD1. This CDR3 contains 14 residues. V lost 5 bases, J lost 4 bases, and 7 bases stayed unmatched. Germline-derived CDR1 and CDR2 are MNHEY and SVGAGI. CDR3 bases: TGTGCCAGCAGTGAAAAGCCAGGGGGCACTGAAGCTTTCTTT. Residues: CASSEKPGGTEAFF.

This clonotype was seen repeatedly, ten times or more. J is TRBJ1-6 and V is TRBV7-9; D is unresolved. The germline CDR1 and CDR2 sequences are SEHNR and FQNEAQ (reference sequence). With 2 bases removed from V and 10 bases from J, the gap between germline ends came to 12 bases. The CDR3 runs 14 residues. CDR3 in DNA: TGTGCCAGCAGCTTACTATCGGGAGGCTCACCCCTCCACTTT. This translates into CASSLLSGGSPLHF.

The V gene is TRBV10-3, the J gene TRBJ1-5; 8 bases map to TRBD1. CDR3 length: 12 residues. The germline V gene encodes CDR1 ENHRY and CDR2 SYGVKD. The CDR3 DNA is TGTGCACAAGGACAGGGATTTCAGCCCCAGCATTTT. Amino acid sequence: CAQGQGFQPQHF.

The sample holds many counts of this clonotype. This sequence joins TRBV29-1 and TRBJ1-1; D not certain. The CDR3 totals 11 residues. The V gene's germline CDR1 is SQVTM and CDR2 ANQGSEA. V was trimmed by 1 base and J by 6 bases, leaving 6 bases between them. CDR3 amino acids: CSVEGAAEAFF. The CDR3 nucleotides are TGCAGCGTTGAAGGGGCGGCTGAAGCTTTCTTT. Using reference TRBV29-1 and TRBJ1-1 for the parts outside the CDR3, the full variable domain is SAVISQKPSRDICQRGTSLTIQCQVDSQVTMMFWYRQQPGQSLTLIATANQGSEATYESGFVIDKFPISRPNLTFSTLTVSNMSPEDSSIYLCSVEGAAEAFFGQGTRLTVV.

J is TRBJ1-6 and V is TRBV25-1; a possible D gene is TRBD1 (6 bases). Trimming took 3 bases from V and 10 from J, leaving 19 bases between them. The CDR3 sequence is 16 residues long. Looked up from germline, CDR1 is MGHDK and CDR2 is SYGVNS. The CDR3, as DNA: TGTGCCAGCAGTGATAACCGTCAGGGGCTAGGATCACCCCTCCACTTT. The encoded protein is CASSDNRQGLGSPLHF.

For this clonotype: Given a much more abundant clone one base away, this may be a read error. The rearrangement uses TRBV10-3 and TRBJ2-7; no firm D call. CDR3 length: 14 amino acids. CDR1 and CDR2 (germline): ENHRY, SYGVKD. The CDR3 here is CAISVIFGSYEQCF. In DNA form, the CDR3 reads TGTGCCATCAGTGTTATTTTCGGGTCCTACGAGCAGTGCTTC.

The chain joins TRBV7-2 to TRBJ1-2; 7 positions agree with TRBD1. V shed 4 bases and J 2 bases; nucleotides not matched to a gene: 7. CDR3 length equals 15 residues. The germline V gene encodes CDR1 SGHTA and CDR2 FQGNSA. CDR3 region: CASSWYRGLNYGYTF. CDR3 sequence (DNA): TGTGCCAGCAGCTGGTACAGGGGTCTCAACTATGGCTACACCTTC.

This clonotype was seen many times. The junction differs from germline at one of its ends, possibly a read error. The chain recombines TRBV10-3 with TRBJ1-5; tentative D call: TRBD1 (5 bases). The germline V gene encodes CDR1 ENHRY and CDR2 SYGVKD. The CDR3 length is 13 residues. The CDR3 sequence is CASSERQTSPQHF. CDR3 sequence (DNA): TGTGCCAGCAGTGAGAGACAGACCTCTCCCCAGCATTTT.

This clonotype was counted ten times or more. The junction departs from germline at one end; a sequencing error may be responsible. The rearrangement joins TRBV7-7 to TRBJ2-5; 7 nucleotides line up with TRBD2. Per germline, CDR1 SSHAT and CDR2 FNYEAQ (reference sequence). This CDR3 is 13 amino acids long. This chain's CDR3 is CASSQIGGETQYF. DNA for the CDR3: TGTGCTAGCAGCCAAATCGGGGGGGAGACCCAGTACTTC.

As to this clonotype: Here the CDR3 omits its conserved ending phenylalanine or tryptophan, so a read error is the likely source. The rearrangement links TRBV12-3 or TRBV12-4 to TRBJ1-4; 7 bases are shared with TRBD1. V was clipped by 10 bases and J by 4 bases; unmatched bases: 12. CDR3 length: 15 residues. The CDR3 sequence: CATRIRGMGNEKLFL. The CDR3 nucleotides are TGTGCCACCAGAATCAGGGGGATGGGTAATGAAAAACTGTTTCTT.